The next 23 T cell receptor beta chains were all read from a single sample in a study of blood T cell repertoires in COVID-19. TCRdb's copy holds only in-frame clones and misses some; the assay was immunoSEQ multiplex PCR. The sample holds 45,000 to 65,000 clones, approximately 92% seen once. What was sequenced was peripheral blood. These receptors all stem from a man between 60 and 75 years old with active COVID-19.

This chain uses TRBV6-1 with TRBJ2-1; 9 bases fit TRBD2. J was trimmed by 7 bases and V by 3 bases; bases with no gene match: 10. Germline loops: CDR1 MNHNS, CDR2 SASEGT. CDR3 size: 16 residues. Here the CDR3 DNA reads TGTGCCAGCAGTGAGGGGACTAGCCCTGGGGGGAATGAGCAGTTCTTC. It encodes CASSEGTSPGGNEQFF.

The V and J genes are TRBV6-6 and TRBJ2-5, with D maybe TRBD1 (6 bases). Trimming shortened V by 6 bases and J by 2 bases, and 10 bases separated the two germline ends. CDR3 length: 13 amino acids. In germline, CDR1 is MNHNY, CDR2 SVGAGI (reference sequence). CDR3: CASRDSKQETQYF. DNA of the CDR3: TGTGCCAGCAGGGACAGCAAGCAAGAGACCCAGTACTTC.

The genes are TRBV28 and TRBJ2-5; no definite D call. Per the germline V gene, CDR1 is MDHEN and CDR2 is SYDVKM. The CDR3 is 14 amino acids. Trimming took off 7 bases at V and 7 bases at J, with 19 bases between the two ends. As DNA, the CDR3 is TGTGCCAGCACCTCCCTGTTCTCTATTGCGACCCAGTACTTC. As protein: CASTSLFSIATQYF.

This clone was found once. The rearrangement links TRBV9 to TRBJ1-1; D is perhaps TRBD1 (6 bases). The CDR3 has 16 amino acids. V was trimmed by 4 bases and J by 4 bases, leaving 20 bases between them. Germline V CDR1 and CDR2: SGDLS, YYNGEE. The CDR3 spells CASSPPGGGWSTEAFF. CDR3 in DNA: TGTGCCAGCAGCCCGCCAGGTGGGGGCTGGAGCACTGAAGCTTTCTTT. The variable domain in full, completed from reference TRBV9 and TRBJ1-1, reads DSGVTQTPKHLITATGQRVTLRCSPRSGDLSVYWYQQSLDQGLQFLIQYYNGEERAKGNILERFSAQQFPDLHSELNLSSLELGDSALYFCASSPPGGGWSTEAFFGQGTRLTVV.

The chain joins TRBV30 to TRBJ2-1; 9 bases are a match to TRBD1. After removal of 4 bases from V and 8 bases from J, the junction contained 9 bases not matched to a gene. Germline lookup yields CDR1 GTSNPN and CDR2 SVGIG (reference sequence). The CDR3 is 14 amino acids. The chain's CDR3 is CAWKPTGGGHEQFF. The CDR3 DNA reads TGTGCCTGGAAGCCGACAGGGGGAGGTCATGAGCAGTTCTTC.

This chain links TRBV28 with TRBJ1-4; TRBD1 might be the D (6 bases). The CDR3 loop spans 13 amino acids. CDR1 and CDR2 from the germline V gene are MDHEN and SYDVKM. Trimming took off 5 bases at V and 7 bases at J, with 11 bases between the two ends. CDR3 residues: CASSEGGVEKLFF. CDR3 in DNA: TGTGCCAGCAGTGAGGGGGGGGTTGAAAAACTGTTTTTT. Full variable domain (outside the CDR3, taken from reference TRBV28 and TRBJ1-4): DVKVTQSSRYLVKRTGEKVFLECVQDMDHENMFWYRQDPGLGLRLIYFSYDVKMKEKGDIPEGYSVSREKKERFSLILESASTNQTSMYLCASSEGGVEKLFFGSGTQLSVL.

The chain combines TRBV4-3 with TRBJ1-1, with D unresolved. The germline CDR1 and CDR2 sequences are LGHNA and YSLEER. The CDR3 spans 14 residues. Trimming removed 1 base at V and 1 base at J, with 7 bases between. CDR3 loop: CASSQVGRNTEAFF. The CDR3 DNA is TGCGCCAGCAGCCAAGTTGGGAGGAACACTGAAGCTTTCTTT.

V and J are TRBV5-6 and TRBJ1-1; no definite D call. V was cut by 0 bases and J by 2 bases, with 11 bases left in between. In germline, CDR1 is SGHDT, CDR2 YYEEEE. CDR3 length equals 15 residues. The CDR3 region is CASSLDGRKNTEAFF. In DNA, the CDR3 is TGTGCCAGCAGCTTGGACGGCAGGAAAAACACTGAAGCTTTCTTT.

The chain joins TRBV9 to TRBJ2-1; 7 bases match TRBD2. The J segment lost 6 bases and the V segment lost 0 bases, leaving 0 bases of the junction unmatched. The CDR3 totals 13 residues. Germline assignment: CDR1 SGDLS and CDR2 YYNGEE. DNA for the CDR3: TGTGCCAGCAGCGTAGGGGGGGGCAATGAGCAGTTCTTC. This encodes CASSVGGGNEQFF.

This sequence joins TRBV29-1 and TRBJ2-3, with 7 bases fitting TRBD1. CDR3 length: 12 residues. Germline assignment: CDR1 SQVTM and CDR2 ANQGSEA. The V and J ends lost 5 bases and 4 bases, in that order; junction bases with no gene match: 3. CDR3 loop: CSVYQGADTQYF. CDR3 bases: TGCAGCGTTTATCAGGGGGCAGATACGCAGTATTTT.

The chain employs TRBV11-2 and TRBJ2-7, with 11 bases aligning to TRBD1. The germline V gene encodes CDR1 SGHAT and CDR2 FQNNGV. The CDR3 has 15 amino acids. Losses at the gene ends were 4 bases for V and 2 bases for J; bases not matched to a gene: 4. The CDR3 coding sequence is TGTGCCAGCAGCTCCCCGGGACAGGGGGCCTACGAGCAGTACTTC. It yields the protein CASSSPGQGAYEQYF.

The chain employs TRBV2 and TRBJ2-1; TRBD2 matches at 8 bases. CDR1 and CDR2 from the germline V gene are SNHLY and FYNNEI. The CDR3 consists of 15 residues. V lost 4 bases, J lost 2 bases, and 4 bases stayed unmatched. The CDR3 loop reads CASSADSGTYNEQFF. Written as DNA, the CDR3 is TGTGCCAGCAGTGCTGATAGCGGGACCTACAATGAGCAGTTCTTC.

This clone was picked up one time. This chain uses TRBV27 with TRBJ2-3; 13 bases line up with TRBD2. The junction had 7 bases not matched to a gene; V was cut back by 0 bases and J by 10 bases. Germline CDR1 and CDR2: MNHEY and SMNVEV (reference sequence). The CDR3 totals 16 residues. CDR3 coding DNA: TGTGCCAGCAGTTTATCCCCCGGACTAGCGGGAGTTGCGCAGTATTTT. Its protein product is CASSLSPGLAGVAQYF.

This sequence joins TRBV24-1 and TRBJ2-7; 12 nucleotides line up with TRBD2. This CDR3 is built from 16 residues. After removal of 2 bases from V and 4 bases from J, the junction contained 5 bases not matched to a gene. Per germline, CDR1 KGHDR and CDR2 SFDVKD. The CDR3 here is CATSDSSGRAHYEQYF. The CDR3 DNA reads TGTGCCACCAGTGATTCTAGCGGGAGGGCCCATTACGAGCAGTACTTC.

The table lists this clone with a count of one. This chain uses TRBV3-1 (or the pseudogene TRBV3-2) with TRBJ2-7; D ambiguous. Looked up from germline, CDR1 is LGHDT and CDR2 is YNNKEL (reference sequence). The CDR3 consists of 12 residues. The V gene lost 2 bases and the J gene lost 7 bases, with 9 bases spanning the gap. DNA of the CDR3: TGTGCCAGCAGCCAACACACCAGGGAGCAGTACTTC. This gives the protein CASSQHTREQYF.

The V call is TRBV12-5, the J call TRBJ2-1; 7 nucleotides match TRBD2. CDR1 LGHNT and CDR2 FRNRAP come from the germline V gene. J was trimmed by 6 bases and V by 6 bases; bases with no gene match: 14. CDR3 length: 16 amino acids. The CDR3 DNA is TGTGCTAGTGGACCTCTGGACACCGGGGGGACCAATGAGCAGTTCTTC. It yields the protein CASGPLDTGGTNEQFF.

This sequence joins TRBV2 and TRBJ1-5; D is unresolved. The V gene's germline CDR1 is SNHLY and CDR2 FYNNEI. The CDR3 consists of 15 residues. V lost 2 bases to trimming and J lost 1 base, with 9 bases between them. CDR3 in amino acids: CASSENGPSNQPQHF. In DNA, the CDR3 is TGTGCCAGCAGTGAAAATGGGCCGAGCAATCAGCCCCAGCATTTT.

This rearrangement joins TRBV7-2 to TRBJ2-7, with 7 bases aligning to TRBD1. This CDR3 comprises 15 residues. The trim removed 5 bases at V and 4 bases at J, leaving 11 bases unmatched. Looked up from germline, CDR1 is SGHTA and CDR2 is FQGNSA. The CDR3, as DNA: TGTGCCAGCAGCCTAGACAGGGCCGTCGGGTACGAGCAGTACTTC. It yields the protein CASSLDRAVGYEQYF.

V usage is TRBV6-6 and J usage is TRBJ2-4; no definite D call. The CDR3 extends over 15 amino acids. The V gene's germline CDR1 is MNHNY and CDR2 SVGAGI (reference sequence). V was clipped by 0 bases and J by 5 bases, with 11 bases between them. Here the CDR3 reads CASSYSLAFENIQYF. DNA of the CDR3: TGTGCCAGCAGTTACTCGTTAGCATTCGAAAACATTCAGTACTTC.

The chain couples TRBV19 to TRBJ2-2, with 12 bases that match TRBD1. With 5 bases clipped from V and 4 bases from J, the junction kept 2 bases outside the gene matches. From germline, CDR1 is LNHDA and CDR2 SQIVND (reference sequence). The CDR3 totals 15 residues. CDR3 in amino acids: CASSPGQGATGELFF. CDR3 nucleotide sequence: TGTGCCAGTAGTCCGGGACAGGGGGCCACCGGGGAGCTGTTTTTT.

The chain employs TRBV5-1 and TRBJ1-2; 7 bases map to TRBD1. CDR1 and CDR2 (germline): SGHRS, YFSETQ. The CDR3 runs to 15 residues. V was clipped by 4 bases and J by 5 bases; unmatched bases: 11. CDR3 sequence (DNA): TGCGCCAGCAGCACTACAGGGGAGTTGGATTATGGCTACACCTTC. Translating gives CASSTTGELDYGYTF.

The genes are TRBV5-1 and TRBJ2-5; D gene ambiguous. This CDR3 is built from 15 residues. Trimming cost V 0 bases and J 1 base, with 10 bases left between them. In germline, CDR1 is SGHRS, CDR2 YFSETQ. CDR3 DNA: TGCGCCAGCAGCTTGGAGTTTCTATCCCAAGAGACCCAGTACTTC. This translates into CASSLEFLSQETQYF.

This sequence joins TRBV19 and TRBJ2-1; TRBD1 is a possible D gene (6 bases). Germline CDR1 and CDR2: LNHDA and SQIVND (reference sequence). The CDR3 spans 15 residues. Deletions cut 5 bases from V and 4 bases from J, with 15 bases between. DNA for the CDR3: TGTGCCAGTAGTTCTCCCAGACAGGTGTACAATGAGCAGTTCTTC. Its translation is CASSSPRQVYNEQFF.